This T cell receptor (beta chain) was sequenced during a study of blood T cell repertoires in COVID-19. The CDR3 has 14 residues. CDR1 and CDR2 from the germline V gene are SGHTA and FQGNSA. Trimming took off 1 base at V and 5 bases at J, with 11 bases between the two ends. Per the authors' pipeline: Quantification of nucleated cells was approximated via reference gene primer amplification. Libraries were prepared by immunoSEQ multiplex PCR; TCRdb keeps only in-frame clonotypes and omits some of them. The DNA was the basis for D and trimming; V, J and clone size are from that table. The table records 350,000 to 400,000 clones, around 88% of them present only once.

The sample taken for sequencing was peripheral blood. This chain joins TRBV7-2 and TRBJ2-5; TRBD1 might be the D (6 bases). The receptor comes from an older woman with COVID-19, enrolled during active disease. The CDR3 DNA reads as TGTGCCAGCAGCTTAGGGGGGCCGGGGGAGACCCAGTACTTC. Encoded protein: CASSLGGPGETQYF. Looking up the rest from reference TRBV7-2 and TRBJ2-5 gives the full variable domain: GAGVSQSPSNKVTEKGKDVELRCDPISGHTALYWYRQSLGQGLEFLIYFQGNSAPDKSGLPSDRFSAERTGGSVSTLTIQRTQQEDSAVYLCASSLGGPGETQYFGPGTRLLVL.